The TCR beta chain under discussion was sequenced for a study of OX40 agonist ivuxolimab in advanced cancers. Context from the whole study: The costimulatory receptor OX40 (CD134) was targeted by ivuxolimab, a fully human IgG2 agonistic monoclonal antibody. Intravenous ivuxolimab was administered to patients every 2 weeks at six dose levels: 0.01, 0.1, 0.3, 1.5, 3 and 10 mg/kg. Among the approximately 50 dose-escalation patients, 19 had hepatocellular carcinoma, 15 or so melanoma, 9 renal cell carcinoma and 9 head and neck cancer. In the dose-escalation cohort, approximately 82% of patients were male, and the mean age was roughly 56 years with a range of roughly 23 to 79. Patients were allowed to have had prior anti-PD-1, anti-PD-L1 or anti-CTLA-4 therapy, and 30% to 40% of the dose-escalation patients had previously received checkpoint inhibitors. Partial responses were achieved by three dose-escalation patients, of whom one had hepatocellular carcinoma and two had cutaneous melanoma. Peripheral TCRbeta sequencing was intended to test whether TCR sequence diversity was altered and clonal T-cell expansion was caused by ivuxolimab. The paper covers the monotherapy dose-escalation part of the phase I ivuxolimab trial, which included N of about 50 patients.

General conclusions and limits of the study: Low levels of normalized T-cell clonal expansion were also seen in some nonresponding patients. Clonal expansion of both CD4+ and CD8+ blood T cells was observed from baseline to week 6 at doses 0.1 to 3.0 mg/kg. Antigen specificity was not determined for the clonally expanded peripheral T cells. In partial responders in the 0.1-3.0 mg/kg groups, normalized peripheral clonal expansion was found to be among the lowest, especially among CD8+ T cells. After ivuxolimab, expanded clones were on average more numerous among CD8+ T cells than among CD4+ T cells.

As regards this clone: This clone's antigen is unknown. It has no much larger one-base neighbor in the sample; base qualities were not kept.

V is reduced by 0 bases and J by 7 bases, leaving a spacing of 13 bases between them. CDR1 is given as LGHNA and CDR2 as YSLEER, both from the germline V gene. The CDR3 contains 15 residues, cysteine and phenylalanine counted. The CDR3 DNA has 45 bases and is translated from base 1. To sequence the TCRbeta CDR3 region, genomic DNA was isolated from the sorted cells. The immunoSEQ Assay was used to sequence the TCRbeta CDR3 regions. As stored in TCRdb, this immuneACCESS dataset retains in-frame rearrangements with V and J assigned. A fraction of the clones does not appear; measured against another copy, unresolved V genes explain less than half of the discrepancy, and the remainder lacks a known reason. The sample records roughly 92,000 clones, approximately 92% of which are singletons. Around 3.4% of the sample lies in the top ten. The trial excluded patients who had a history of autoimmune disease or were on systemic immunosuppression. Peripheral blood for TCR sequencing was collected from all dose cohorts at baseline, on cycle 4 day 1, and on cycle 7 day 1. Samples came from an open-label, multicenter, first-in-human phase I dose-escalation trial of ivuxolimab. Adults with locally advanced or metastatic melanoma, renal cell carcinoma, hepatocellular carcinoma or head and neck squamous cell carcinoma were enrolled in the trial. Before TCR sequencing, CD4+ and CD8+ T cells were separately sorted from peripheral blood.

The receptor comes from an adult with an advanced solid tumor such as melanoma, head and neck, liver or kidney cancer. The receptor chain draws on TRBV4-3 and TRBJ2-1; no D gene can be assigned with confidence. The starting material was CD4+ or CD8+ T cells sorted from blood, obtained in a trial of the OX40 agonist ivuxolimab. For the CDR3, the sequence is CASSQDRGEGNEQFF. The DNA sequence reads TGCGCCAGCAGCCAAGATCGTGGGGAAGGGAATGAGCAGTTCTTC.